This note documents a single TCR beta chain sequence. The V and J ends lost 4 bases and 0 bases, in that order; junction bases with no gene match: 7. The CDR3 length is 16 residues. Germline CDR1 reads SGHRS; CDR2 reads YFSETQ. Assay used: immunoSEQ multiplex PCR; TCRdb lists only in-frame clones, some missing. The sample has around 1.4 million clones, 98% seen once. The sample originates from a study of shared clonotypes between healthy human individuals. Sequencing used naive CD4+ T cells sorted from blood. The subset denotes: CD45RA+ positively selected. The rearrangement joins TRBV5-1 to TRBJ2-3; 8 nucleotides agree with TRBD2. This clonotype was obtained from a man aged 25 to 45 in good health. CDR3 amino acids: CASSPTLAASTDTQYF. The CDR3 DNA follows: TGCGCCAGCAGCCCTACACTAGCGGCAAGCACAGATACGCAGTATTTT.